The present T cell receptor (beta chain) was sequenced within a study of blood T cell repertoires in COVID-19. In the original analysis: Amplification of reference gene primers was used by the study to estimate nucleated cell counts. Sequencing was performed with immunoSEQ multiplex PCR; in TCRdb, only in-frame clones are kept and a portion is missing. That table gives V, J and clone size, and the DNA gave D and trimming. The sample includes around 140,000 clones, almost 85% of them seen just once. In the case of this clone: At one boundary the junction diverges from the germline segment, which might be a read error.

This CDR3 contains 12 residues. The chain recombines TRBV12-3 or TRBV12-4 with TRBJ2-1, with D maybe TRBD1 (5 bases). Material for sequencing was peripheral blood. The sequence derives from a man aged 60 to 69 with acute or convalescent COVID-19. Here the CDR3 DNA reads TGTGCCAGCAGTTGGGGCTACCATGAGCAGTTCTTC. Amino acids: CASSWGYHEQFF.